Listed below are T cell receptor beta chains from one sample, sequenced in a study of chemoradiotherapy in HPV16-positive cancers. Sequenced by immunoSEQ multiplex PCR; TCRdb stores in-frame clones only, minus some. The table has 25,000 to 40,000 clones, about 87% seen once. The sequencing here drew on blood, taken from a patient who underwent chemoradiotherapy. These receptors were obtained from a human donor with HPV-associated anogenital cancer. Each CDR3 is given with its conserved first and last residue. The D gene is left open where the match is weak. Only some rows state a clone size, as once, few, many or a class for expanded clones.

TRBJ1-3,TRBV19,NA,NA,TGTGCCAGTAGTATAGGCGGGACGGCTGGAAACACCATATATTTT,CASSIGGTAGNTIYF
TRBJ2-5,TRBV19,NA,NA,TGTGCCAGTATGGACCTCGGCGAGACCCAGTACTTC,CASMDLGETQYF
TRBJ1-2,TRBV6-5,NA,TRBD1,TGTGCCAGCAGTTACGGGACAGGGGGCCGGCGTGGCTACACCTTC,CASSYGTGGRRGYTF
TRBJ2-7,TRBV7-9,once,TRBD1,TGTGCCAGCAGCCCGGGACAGGGGGCGGAACAGTACTTC,CASSPGQGAEQYF
TRBJ2-2,TRBV10-3,NA,TRBD1,TGTGCCATCAGGCCAGGGGGGAACACCGGGGAGCTGTTTTTT,CAIRPGGNTGELFF
TRBJ1-1,TRBV9,NA,NA,TGTGCCAGCAGCGTAGCTGGGCAGGGGAGCACTGAAGCTTTCTTT,CASSVAGQGSTEAFF
TRBJ2-7,TRBV4-1,NA,NA,TGCGCCAGCAGCCCCAGAAGGGGCGACGAGCAGTACTTC,CASSPRRGDEQYF
TRBJ1-4,TRBV6-1,NA,TRBD1,TGTGCCAGCAGTGCGACAGGGTATGGGGAAAAACTGTTTTTT,CASSATGYGEKLFF
TRBJ2-1,TRBV18,NA,NA,TGTGCCAGCTCACCGGGACACGGGGAACTCTATGAGCAGTTCTTC,CASSPGHGELYEQFF
TRBJ1-2,TRBV30,NA,NA,TGTGCCTGGACCCCGGACGCGGCTAACTATGGCTACACCTTC,CAWTPDAANYGYTF
TRBJ1-5,TRBV5-4,NA,NA,TGTGCCAGCAGCTTGGGGGATCAGCCCCAGCATTTT,CASSLGDQPQHF
TRBJ1-2,TRBV4-2,NA,NA,TGTGCCAGCAGCCCTGGAAGGGTAGGCTATGGCTACACCTTC,CASSPGRVGYGYTF
TRBJ2-6,TRBV28,NA,NA,TGTGCCAGCACCTTTTCTGGGGCCAACGTCCTGACTTTC,CASTFSGANVLTF
TRBJ2-7,TRBV5-6,NA,TRBD1,TGTGCCAGCAGCGGGGACAGGGACTACGAGCAGTACTTC,CASSGDRDYEQYF
TRBJ1-1,TRBV5-1,NA,TRBD1,TGCGCCAGCAGCCCCGGGACAGTGAACACTGAAGCTTTCTTT,CASSPGTVNTEAFF
TRBJ1-2,TRBV6-5,NA,NA,TGTGCCAGCAGTTACAGGCATGGCGGCTACACCTTC,CASSYRHGGYTF
TRBJ1-6,TRBV28,once,NA,TGTGCCAGCAGTCCCCTTCTTCCGGGCGTCGGGGGATATAATTCACCCCTCCACTTT,CASSPLLPGVGGYNSPLHF
TRBJ2-3,TRBV2,NA,NA,TGTGCCAGCAGTCTGGAGGGACTCGGCACAGATACGCAGTATTTT,CASSLEGLGTDTQYF
TRBJ1-1,TRBV30,NA,TRBD1,TGTGCCTGGAGTGGGGGGGTCGGGACAGGAGCTTTCTTT,CAWSGGVGTGAFF
TRBJ1-4,TRBV5-1,NA,TRBD1,TGCGCCAGCAGCCCAGGGGACAGGGGTGCTGAAAAACTGTTTTTT,CASSPGDRGAEKLFF
TRBJ2-5,TRBV7-2,NA,NA,TGTGCCAGCAGCTTAGGCAGGGGCGCTCAAGAGACCCAGTACTTC,CASSLGRGAQETQYF
TRBJ1-5,TRBV30,NA,NA,TGTGCCTGGAATCGAGGGAGCAATCAGCCCCAGCATTTT,CAWNRGSNQPQHF
TRBJ2-6,TRBV5-1,NA,NA,TGCGCCAGCAGCCCGGTCTTACTCTCTGGGGCCAACGTCCTGACTTTC,CASSPVLLSGANVLTF
TRBJ2-7,TRBV5-1,NA,NA,TGCGCCAGCAGCTTGGCCTTGGGCGGCCACGAGCAGTACTTC,CASSLALGGHEQYF
TRBJ2-7,TRBV9,NA,TRBD1,TGTGCCAGCAGCGTTCGTGGGACAGGGACCTACGAGCAGTACTTC,CASSVRGTGTYEQYF
TRBJ1-5,TRBV6-1,NA,NA,TGTGCCAGCAGTGAAACGGTGAATGGGGCCCAGCCCCAGCATTTT,CASSETVNGAQPQHF
TRBJ1-4,TRBV15,NA,NA,TGTGCCACCAGCAGAGATGGAGGGCCTGCGGAAAAACTGTTTTTT,CATSRDGGPAEKLFF
TRBJ1-1,TRBV15,NA,NA,TGTGCCACCAGCAGAGATTCTATTCAGGATACAGCTTTCTTT,CATSRDSIQDTAFF
TRBJ1-1,TRBV9,NA,TRBD1,TGTGCCAGCAGCGAGGGGGACAGGGGAAAGTTAGCTTTCTTT,CASSEGDRGKLAFF
TRBJ2-3,TRBV19,NA,TRBD2,TGTGCCAGTAGGCGGGTAGCGGGGAGGACAGATACGCAGTATTTT,CASRRVAGRTDTQYF